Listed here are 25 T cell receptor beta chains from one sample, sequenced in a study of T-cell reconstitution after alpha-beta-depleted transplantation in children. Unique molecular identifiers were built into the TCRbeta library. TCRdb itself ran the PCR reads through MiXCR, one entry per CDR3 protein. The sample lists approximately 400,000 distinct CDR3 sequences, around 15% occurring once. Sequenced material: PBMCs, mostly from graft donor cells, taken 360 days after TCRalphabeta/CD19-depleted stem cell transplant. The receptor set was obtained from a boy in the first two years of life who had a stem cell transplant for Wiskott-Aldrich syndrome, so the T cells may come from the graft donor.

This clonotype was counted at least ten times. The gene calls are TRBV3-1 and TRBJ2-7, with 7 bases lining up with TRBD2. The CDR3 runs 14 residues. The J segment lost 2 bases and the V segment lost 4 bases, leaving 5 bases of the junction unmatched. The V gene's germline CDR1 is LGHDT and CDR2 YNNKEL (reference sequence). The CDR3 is CASSPLGGAYEQYF. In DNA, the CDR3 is TGTGCCAGCAGCCCCCTGGGAGGGGCCTACGAGCAGTACTTC.

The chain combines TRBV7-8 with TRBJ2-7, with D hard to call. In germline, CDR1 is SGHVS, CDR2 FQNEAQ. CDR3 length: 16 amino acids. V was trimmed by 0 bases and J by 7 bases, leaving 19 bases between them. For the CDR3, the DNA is TGTGCCAGCAGCTTAGCAAACCTGCACCCAGCAGCAGAGCAGTACTTC. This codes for CASSLANLHPAAEQYF.

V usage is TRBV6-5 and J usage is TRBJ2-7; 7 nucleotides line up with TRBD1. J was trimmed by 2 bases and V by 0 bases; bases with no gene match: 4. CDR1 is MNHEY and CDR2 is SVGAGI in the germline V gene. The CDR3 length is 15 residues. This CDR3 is CASSYSRDRAYEQYF. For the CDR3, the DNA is TGTGCCAGCAGTTACTCAAGAGACAGGGCCTACGAGCAGTACTTC.

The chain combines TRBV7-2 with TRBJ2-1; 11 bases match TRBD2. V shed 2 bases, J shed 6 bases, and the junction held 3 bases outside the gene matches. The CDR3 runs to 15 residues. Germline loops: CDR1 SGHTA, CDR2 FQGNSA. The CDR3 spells CASSLSTSGANEQFF. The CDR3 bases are TGTGCCAGCAGCTTATCGACTAGCGGGGCCAATGAGCAGTTCTTC.

CDR3 protein: CASSQDPGRGSYEQYF. CDR3 bases: TGTGCCAGCAGCCAAGATCCGGGGAGGGGCTCTTACGAGCAGTACTTC. The gene calls are TRBV4-2 and TRBJ2-7, with 7 bases identical to TRBD2. Germline-derived CDR1 and CDR2 are LGHNA and YNFKEQ. This CDR3 has 16 amino acids. Germline trimming cut 0 bases from V and 4 bases from J; bases unmatched to any gene: 9.

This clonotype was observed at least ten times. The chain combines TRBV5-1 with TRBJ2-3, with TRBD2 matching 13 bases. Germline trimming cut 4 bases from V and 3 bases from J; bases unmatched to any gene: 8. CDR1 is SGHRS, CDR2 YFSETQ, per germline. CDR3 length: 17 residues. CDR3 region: CASSLRLAGGPTDTQYF. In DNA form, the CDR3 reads TGCGCCAGCAGCCTCCGACTAGCGGGAGGACCAACAGATACGCAGTATTTT.

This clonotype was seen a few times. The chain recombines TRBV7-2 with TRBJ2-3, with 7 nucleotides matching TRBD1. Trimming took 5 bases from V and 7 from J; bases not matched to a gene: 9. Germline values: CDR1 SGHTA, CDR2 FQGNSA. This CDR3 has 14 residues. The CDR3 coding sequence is TGTGCCAGCAGCACCCGGGACAGAGCTTATACGCAGTATTTT. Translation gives CASSTRDRAYTQYF.

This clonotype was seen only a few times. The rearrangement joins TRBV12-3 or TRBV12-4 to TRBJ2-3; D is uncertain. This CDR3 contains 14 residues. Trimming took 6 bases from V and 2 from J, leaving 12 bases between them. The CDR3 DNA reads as TGTGCCAGCAGACCTTGGGCCCACACAGATACGCAGTATTTT. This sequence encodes CASRPWAHTDTQYF.

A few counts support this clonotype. The CDR3 DNA reads TGCGCCAGCAGCCAAGAAGGGAGGGGGGGGTACAATGAGCAGTTCTTC. Its protein is CASSQEGRGGYNEQFF. This sequence joins TRBV4-3 and TRBJ2-1, with D tentatively TRBD2 (7 bases). The length of the CDR3 is 16 residues. The germline CDR1 and CDR2 sequences are LGHNA and YSLEER. The V gene lost 0 bases and the J gene lost 4 bases, with 13 bases spanning the gap.

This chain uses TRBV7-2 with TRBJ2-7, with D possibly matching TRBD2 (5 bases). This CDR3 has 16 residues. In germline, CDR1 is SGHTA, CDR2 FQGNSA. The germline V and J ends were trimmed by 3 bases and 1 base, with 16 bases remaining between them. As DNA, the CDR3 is TGTGCCAGCAGCTTCGAGGGCAATCGGCATTCCTACGAGCAGTACTTC. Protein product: CASSFEGNRHSYEQYF. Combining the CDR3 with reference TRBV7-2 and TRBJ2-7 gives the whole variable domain GAGVSQSPSNKVTEKGKDVELRCDPISGHTALYWYRQSLGQGLEFLIYFQGNSAPDKSGLPSDRFSAERTGGSVSTLTIQRTQQEDSAVYLCASSFEGNRHSYEQYFGPGTRLTVT.

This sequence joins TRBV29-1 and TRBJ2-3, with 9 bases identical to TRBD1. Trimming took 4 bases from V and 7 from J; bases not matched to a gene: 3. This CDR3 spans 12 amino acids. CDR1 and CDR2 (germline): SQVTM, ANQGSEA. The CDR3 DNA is TGCAGCGTTGTACAGGGGGCAAATACGCAGTATTTT. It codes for CSVVQGANTQYF.

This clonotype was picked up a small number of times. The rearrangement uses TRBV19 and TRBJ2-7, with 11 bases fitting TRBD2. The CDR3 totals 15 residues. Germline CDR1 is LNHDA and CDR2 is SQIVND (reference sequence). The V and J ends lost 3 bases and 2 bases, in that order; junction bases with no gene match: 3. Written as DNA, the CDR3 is TGTGCCAGTAGTATCCGACTAGCGGGACCCTACGAGCAGTACTTC. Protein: CASSIRLAGPYEQYF.

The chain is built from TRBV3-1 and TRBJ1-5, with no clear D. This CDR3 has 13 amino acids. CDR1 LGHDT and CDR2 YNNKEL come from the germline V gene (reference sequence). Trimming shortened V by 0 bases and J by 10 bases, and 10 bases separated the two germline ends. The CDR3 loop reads CASSQDPGGPQHF. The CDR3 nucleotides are TGTGCCAGCAGCCAAGACCCTGGTGGTCCCCAGCATTTT.

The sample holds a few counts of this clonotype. The CDR3 loop reads CASSQRPHRDFPTDTQYF. The CDR3 nucleotides read TGTGCCAGCAGCCAAAGGCCGCATAGGGACTTTCCCACAGATACGCAGTATTTT. This rearrangement joins TRBV3-1 to TRBJ2-3; possible D gene TRBD2, 6 bases. The CDR3 totals 18 residues. Per the germline V gene, CDR1 is LGHDT and CDR2 is YNNKEL (reference sequence). V lost 2 bases, J lost 2 bases, and 20 bases lay in between.

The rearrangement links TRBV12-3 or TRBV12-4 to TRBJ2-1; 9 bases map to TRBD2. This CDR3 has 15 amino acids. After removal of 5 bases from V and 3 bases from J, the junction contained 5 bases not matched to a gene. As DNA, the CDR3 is TGTGCCAGCAGTCCCCGACTAGCGGACTACAATGAGCAGTTCTTC. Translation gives CASSPRLADYNEQFF.

The CDR3 DNA is TGTGCCAGCAGCCCGATACAGGGTACAGATACGCAGTATTTT. This translates into CASSPIQGTDTQYF. The chain recombines TRBV12-3 or TRBV12-4 with TRBJ2-3, with D maybe TRBD1 (6 bases). Trimming shortened V by 6 bases and J by 3 bases, and 13 bases separated the two germline ends. CDR3 length: 14 residues.

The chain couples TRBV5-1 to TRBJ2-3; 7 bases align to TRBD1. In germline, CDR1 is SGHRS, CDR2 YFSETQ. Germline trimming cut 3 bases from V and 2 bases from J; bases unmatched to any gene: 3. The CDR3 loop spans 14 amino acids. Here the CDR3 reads CASSWGQITDTQYF. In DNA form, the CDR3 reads TGCGCCAGCAGCTGGGGACAGATCACAGATACGCAGTATTTT.

DNA of the CDR3: TGCGCCAGCAGCTTGTTGACAGGGCAGACCGGGGAGCTGTTTTTT. It is translated as CASSLLTGQTGELFF. The gene calls are TRBV5-1 and TRBJ2-2; TRBD1 agrees at 7 bases. V gave up 1 base and J gave up 5 bases; unmatched junction bases: 5. CDR3 length: 15 amino acids. CDR1 is SGHRS, CDR2 YFSETQ, per germline.

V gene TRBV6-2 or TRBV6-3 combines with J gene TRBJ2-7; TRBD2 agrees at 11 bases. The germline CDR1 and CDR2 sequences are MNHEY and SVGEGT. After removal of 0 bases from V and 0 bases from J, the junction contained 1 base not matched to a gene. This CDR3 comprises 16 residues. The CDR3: CASSYSGTSGSYEQYF. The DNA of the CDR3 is TGTGCCAGCAGTTACTCGGGGACTAGCGGCTCCTACGAGCAGTACTTC.

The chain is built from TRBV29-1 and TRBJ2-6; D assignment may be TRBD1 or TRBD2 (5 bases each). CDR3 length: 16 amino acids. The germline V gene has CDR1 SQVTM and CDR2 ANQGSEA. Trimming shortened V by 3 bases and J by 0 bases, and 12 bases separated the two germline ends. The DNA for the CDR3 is TGCAGCGTTGATGACAGCGGCATCTCTGGGGCCAACGTCCTGACTTTC. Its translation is CSVDDSGISGANVLTF.

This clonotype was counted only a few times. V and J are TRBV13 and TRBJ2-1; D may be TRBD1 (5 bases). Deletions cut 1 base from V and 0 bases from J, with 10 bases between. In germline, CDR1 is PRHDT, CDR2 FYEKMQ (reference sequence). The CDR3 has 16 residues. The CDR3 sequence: CASSLVRRGSYNEQFF. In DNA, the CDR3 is TGTGCCAGCAGCTTAGTTCGTAGGGGCTCCTACAATGAGCAGTTCTTC.

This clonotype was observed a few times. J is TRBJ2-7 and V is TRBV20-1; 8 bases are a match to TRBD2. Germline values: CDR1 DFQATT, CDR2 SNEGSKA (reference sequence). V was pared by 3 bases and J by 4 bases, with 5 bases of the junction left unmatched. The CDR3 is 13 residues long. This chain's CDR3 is CSASLSGIYEQYF. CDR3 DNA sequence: TGCAGTGCTAGTCTTAGCGGGATTTACGAGCAGTACTTC.

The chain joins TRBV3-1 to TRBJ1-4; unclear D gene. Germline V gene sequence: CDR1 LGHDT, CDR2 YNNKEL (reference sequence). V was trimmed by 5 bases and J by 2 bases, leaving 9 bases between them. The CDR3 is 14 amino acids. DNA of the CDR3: TGTGCCAGCAGCGCCAGGTGGACTAATGAAAAACTGTTTTTT. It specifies CASSARWTNEKLFF. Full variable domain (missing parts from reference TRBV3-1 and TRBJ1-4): DTAVSQTPKYLVTQMGNDKSIKCEQNLGHDTMYWYKQDSKKFLKIMFSYNNKELIINETVPNRFSPKSPDKAHLNLHINSLELGDSAVYFCASSARWTNEKLFFGSGTQLSVL.

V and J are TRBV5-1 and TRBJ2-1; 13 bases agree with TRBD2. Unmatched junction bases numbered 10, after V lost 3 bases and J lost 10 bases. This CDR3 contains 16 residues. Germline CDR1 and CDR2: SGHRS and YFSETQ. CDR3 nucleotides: TGCGCCAGCAGCTCCGTCAGGACTAGCGGGGGAACCGAGCAGTTCTTC. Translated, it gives CASSSVRTSGGTEQFF.

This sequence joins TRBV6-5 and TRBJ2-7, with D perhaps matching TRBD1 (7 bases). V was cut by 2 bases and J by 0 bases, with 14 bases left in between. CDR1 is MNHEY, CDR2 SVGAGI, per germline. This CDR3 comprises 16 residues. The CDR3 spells CASSYGGGGPSYEQYF. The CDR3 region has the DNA TGTGCCAGCAGTTACGGAGGGGGCGGCCCCTCCTACGAGCAGTACTTC.